The clone carrying this TCR beta chain was picked up one time. This CDR3 contains 16 residues. Trimming stripped 0 bases from V and 4 bases from J, with 13 bases between. Germline-derived CDR1 and CDR2 are MNHEY and SVGAGI. The entry originates in a study of healthy donors' naive CD4 and CD8 T cells. A linear amplification protocol produced the TCR libraries from 500 ng of total RNA. TCRdb called the reads again in MiXCR, with one record for every CDR3 protein. The sample consists of about 180,000 distinct CDR3 sequences, 65% to 80% of them appearing once. The receptor comes from a pool of human donors in good health; the sample pools cells from several healthy donors. The sequencing sample was made of naive CD4+ and CD8+ T cells sorted from blood, pooled from several donors. V and J are TRBV6-5 and TRBJ2-1; D remains unclear. CDR3 protein: CASSYSSRPPYNEQFF. CDR3 nucleotide sequence: TGTGCCAGCAGTTACTCGAGTCGACCCCCTTACAATGAGCAGTTCTTC.